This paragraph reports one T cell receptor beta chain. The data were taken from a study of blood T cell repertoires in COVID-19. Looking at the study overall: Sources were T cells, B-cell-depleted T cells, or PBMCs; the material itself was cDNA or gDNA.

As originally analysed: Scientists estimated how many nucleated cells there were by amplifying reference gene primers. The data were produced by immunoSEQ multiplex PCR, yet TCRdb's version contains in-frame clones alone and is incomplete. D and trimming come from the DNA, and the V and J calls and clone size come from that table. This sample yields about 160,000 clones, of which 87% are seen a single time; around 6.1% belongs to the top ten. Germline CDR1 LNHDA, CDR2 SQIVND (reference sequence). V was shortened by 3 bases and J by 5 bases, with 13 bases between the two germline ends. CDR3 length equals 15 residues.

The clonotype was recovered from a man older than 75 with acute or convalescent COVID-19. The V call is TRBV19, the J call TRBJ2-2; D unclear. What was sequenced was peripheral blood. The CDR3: CASSILGAATGELFF. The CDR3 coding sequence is TGTGCCAGTAGTATCCTCGGTGCCGCTACCGGGGAGCTGTTTTTT.